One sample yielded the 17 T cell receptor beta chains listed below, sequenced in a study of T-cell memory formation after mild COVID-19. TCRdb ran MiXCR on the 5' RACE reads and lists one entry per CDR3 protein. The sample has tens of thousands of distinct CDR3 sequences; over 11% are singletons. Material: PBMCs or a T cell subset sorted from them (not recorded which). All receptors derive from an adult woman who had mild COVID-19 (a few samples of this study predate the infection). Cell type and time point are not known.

DNA of the CDR3: TGTGCCAGTAGTAGAGGGACTAGCGGACTAAATGAGCAGTTCTTC. Translating it yields CASSRGTSGLNEQFF. The V gene is TRBV19, the J gene TRBJ2-1; 11 bases agree with TRBD2. CDR3 length: 15 amino acids. The trim removed 4 bases at V and 7 bases at J, leaving 6 bases unmatched. The germline CDR1 and CDR2 sequences are LNHDA and SQIVND (reference sequence). Variable domain in full (rest from reference TRBV19 and TRBJ2-1): DGGITQSPKYLFRKEGQNVTLSCEQNLNHDAMYWYRQDPGQGLRLIYYSQIVNDFQKGDIAEGYSVSREKKESFPLTVTSAQKNPTAFYLCASSRGTSGLNEQFFGPGTRLTVL.

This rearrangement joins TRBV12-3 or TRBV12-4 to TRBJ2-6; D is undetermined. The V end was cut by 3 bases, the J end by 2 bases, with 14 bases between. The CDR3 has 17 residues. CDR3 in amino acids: CASSFPNSLPGANVLTF. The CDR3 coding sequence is TGTGCCAGCAGTTTCCCGAACAGCCTCCCTGGGGCCAACGTCCTGACTTTC.

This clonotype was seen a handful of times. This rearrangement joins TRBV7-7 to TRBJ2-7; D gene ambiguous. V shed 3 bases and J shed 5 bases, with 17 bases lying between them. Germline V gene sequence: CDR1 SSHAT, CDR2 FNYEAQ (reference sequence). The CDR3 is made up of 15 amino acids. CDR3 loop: CASSFGPTVRDEQYF. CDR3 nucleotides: TGTGCCAGCAGCTTCGGTCCCACGGTACGGGACGAGCAGTACTTC. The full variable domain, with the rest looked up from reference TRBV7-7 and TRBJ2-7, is GAGVSQSPRYKVTKRGQDVTLRCDPISSHATLYWYQQALGQGPEFLTYFNYEAQPDKSGLPSDRFSAERPEGSISTLTIQRTEQRDSAMYRCASSFGPTVRDEQYFGPGTRLTVT.

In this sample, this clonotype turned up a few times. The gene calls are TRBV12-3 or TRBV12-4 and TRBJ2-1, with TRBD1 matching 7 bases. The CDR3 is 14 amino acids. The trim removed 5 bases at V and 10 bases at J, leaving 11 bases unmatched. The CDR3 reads CASSTGVRPMEQFF. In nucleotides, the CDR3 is TGTGCCAGCAGTACAGGGGTTCGCCCGATGGAGCAGTTCTTC.

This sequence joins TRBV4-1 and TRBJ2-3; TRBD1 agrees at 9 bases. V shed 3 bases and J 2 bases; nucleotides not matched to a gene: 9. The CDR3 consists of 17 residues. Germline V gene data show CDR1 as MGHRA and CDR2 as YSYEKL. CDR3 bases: TGCGCCAGCAGCCAGATACCGGGACAGGGTGCCACAGATACGCAGTATTTT. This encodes CASSQIPGQGATDTQYF.

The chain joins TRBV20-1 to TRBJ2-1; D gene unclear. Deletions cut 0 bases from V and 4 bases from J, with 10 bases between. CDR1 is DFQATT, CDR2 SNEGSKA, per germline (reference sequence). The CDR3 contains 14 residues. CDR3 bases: TGCAGTGCTAGAGATGTAGGGATGTACAATGAGCAGTTCTTC. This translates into CSARDVGMYNEQFF.

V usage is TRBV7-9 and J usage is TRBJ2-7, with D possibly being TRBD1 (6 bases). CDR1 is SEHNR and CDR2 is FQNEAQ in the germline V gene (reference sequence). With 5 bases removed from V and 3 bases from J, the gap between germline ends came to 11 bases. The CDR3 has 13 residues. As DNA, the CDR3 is TGTGCCAGCAGCAGAGGACAGCACTACGAGCAGTACTTC. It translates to CASSRGQHYEQYF.

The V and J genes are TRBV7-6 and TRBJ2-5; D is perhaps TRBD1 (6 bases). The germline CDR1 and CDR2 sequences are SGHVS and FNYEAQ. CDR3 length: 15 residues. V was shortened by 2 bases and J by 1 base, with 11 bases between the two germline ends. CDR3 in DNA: TGTGCCAGCAGCTTACGAGGCAGGGGCCAAGAGACCCAGTACTTC. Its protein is CASSLRGRGQETQYF.

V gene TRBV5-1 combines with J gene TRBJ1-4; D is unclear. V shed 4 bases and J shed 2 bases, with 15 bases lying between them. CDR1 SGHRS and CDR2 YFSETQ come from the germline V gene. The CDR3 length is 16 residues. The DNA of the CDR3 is TGCGCCAGCAGCGAATCGGTTACGGCCACTAATGAAAAACTGTTTTTT. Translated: CASSESVTATNEKLFF. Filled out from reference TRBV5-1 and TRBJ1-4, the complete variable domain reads KAGVTQTPRYLIKTRGQQVTLSCSPISGHRSVSWYQQTPGQGLQFLFEYFSETQRNKGNFPGRFSGRQFSNSRSEMNVSTLELGDSALYLCASSESVTATNEKLFFGSGTQLSVL.

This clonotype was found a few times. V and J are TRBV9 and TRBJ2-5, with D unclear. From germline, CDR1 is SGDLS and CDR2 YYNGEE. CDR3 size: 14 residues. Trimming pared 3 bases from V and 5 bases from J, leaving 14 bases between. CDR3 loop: CASSDPVNEETQYF. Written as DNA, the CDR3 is TGTGCCAGCAGCGACCCCGTAAATGAGGAGACCCAGTACTTC.

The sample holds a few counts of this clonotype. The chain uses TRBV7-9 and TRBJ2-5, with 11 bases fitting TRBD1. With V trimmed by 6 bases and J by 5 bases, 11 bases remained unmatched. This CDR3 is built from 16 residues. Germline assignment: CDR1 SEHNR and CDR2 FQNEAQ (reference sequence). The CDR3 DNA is TGTGCCAGCAGTTTCGATGCCGGGACAGGGGGTGAGACCCAGTACTTC. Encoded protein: CASSFDAGTGGETQYF.

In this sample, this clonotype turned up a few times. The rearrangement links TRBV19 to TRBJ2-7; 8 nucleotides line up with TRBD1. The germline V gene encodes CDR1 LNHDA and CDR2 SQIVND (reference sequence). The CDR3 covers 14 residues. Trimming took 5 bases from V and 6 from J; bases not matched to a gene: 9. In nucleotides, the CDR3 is TGTGCCAGTAGTTTCGGACAGGGCCTTAGCGAGCAGTACTTC. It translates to CASSFGQGLSEQYF.

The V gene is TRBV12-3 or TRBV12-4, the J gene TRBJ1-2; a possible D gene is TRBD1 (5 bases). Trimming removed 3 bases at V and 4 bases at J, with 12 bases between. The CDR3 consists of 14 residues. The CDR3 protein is CASSFPGGVYGYTF. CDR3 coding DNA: TGTGCCAGCAGTTTCCCCGGGGGGGTCTATGGCTACACCTTC.

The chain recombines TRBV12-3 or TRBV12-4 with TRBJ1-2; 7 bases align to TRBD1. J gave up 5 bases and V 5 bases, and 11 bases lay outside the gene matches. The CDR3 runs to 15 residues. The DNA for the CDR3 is TGTGCCAGCAGTCCAGCCGACAGGGCCGCTTATGGCTACACCTTC. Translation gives CASSPADRAAYGYTF.

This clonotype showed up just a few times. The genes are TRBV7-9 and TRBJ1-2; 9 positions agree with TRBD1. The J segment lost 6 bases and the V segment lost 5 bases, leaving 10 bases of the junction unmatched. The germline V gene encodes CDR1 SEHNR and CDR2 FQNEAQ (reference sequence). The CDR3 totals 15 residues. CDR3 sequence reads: CASSAARTGDHGYTF. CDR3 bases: TGTGCCAGCAGCGCCGCTAGGACAGGGGATCATGGCTACACCTTC.

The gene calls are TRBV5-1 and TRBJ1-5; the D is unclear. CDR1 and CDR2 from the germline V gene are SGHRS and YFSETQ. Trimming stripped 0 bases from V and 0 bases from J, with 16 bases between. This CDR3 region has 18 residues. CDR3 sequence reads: CASSLALFWKHSNQPQHF. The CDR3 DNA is TGCGCCAGCAGCTTGGCCTTGTTTTGGAAACATAGCAATCAGCCCCAGCATTTT. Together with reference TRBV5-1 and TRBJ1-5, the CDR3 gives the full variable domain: KAGVTQTPRYLIKTRGQQVTLSCSPISGHRSVSWYQQTPGQGLQFLFEYFSETQRNKGNFPGRFSGRQFSNSRSEMNVSTLELGDSALYLCASSLALFWKHSNQPQHFGDGTRLSIL.

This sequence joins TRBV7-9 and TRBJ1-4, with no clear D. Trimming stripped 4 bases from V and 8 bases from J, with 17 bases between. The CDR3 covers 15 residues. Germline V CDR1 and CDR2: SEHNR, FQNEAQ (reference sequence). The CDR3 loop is CASSSTGSKEEKLFF. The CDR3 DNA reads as TGTGCCAGCAGCTCAACCGGGTCCAAGGAAGAAAAACTGTTTTTT.